This section outlines one TCR beta chain sequence together with its context. The antigen remains undetermined. The entry originates in a study of T cells in localized non-small cell lung cancer. Findings and caveats of the study: Uninvolved adjacent lung had the highest recorded T cell clonality, with tumor below it.

Method: immunoSEQ multiplex PCR; TCRdb's copy keeps in-frame clones and lacks some. The profile shows under 55,000 clones, 90% to 95% of them singletons. This CDR3 has 13 amino acids. The germline gives CDR1 LNHDA, CDR2 SQIVND (reference sequence). J lost 9 bases, V lost 4 bases, and 4 bases had no gene match. The specimen comprised PBMCs, sampled before any cancer treatment. The chain employs TRBV19 and TRBJ2-1; TRBD2 agrees at 9 bases. This receptor was identified in a woman aged 40-70 years with stage II lung adenocarcinoma. The CDR3 protein is CASSSGGALEQFF. CDR3 coding DNA: TGTGCCAGTAGTAGCGGGGGGGCACTTGAGCAGTTCTTC.